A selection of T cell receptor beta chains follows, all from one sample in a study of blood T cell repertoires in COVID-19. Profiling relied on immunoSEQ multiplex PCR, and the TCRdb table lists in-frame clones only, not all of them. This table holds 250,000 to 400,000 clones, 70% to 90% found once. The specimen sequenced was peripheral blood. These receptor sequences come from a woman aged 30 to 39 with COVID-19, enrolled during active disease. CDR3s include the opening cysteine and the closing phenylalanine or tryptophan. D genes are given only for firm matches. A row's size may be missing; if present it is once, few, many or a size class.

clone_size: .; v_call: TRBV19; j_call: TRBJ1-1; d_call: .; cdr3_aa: CASSTGLPEAFF; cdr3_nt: TGTGCCAGTAGTACGGGACTGCCTGAAGCTTTCTTT
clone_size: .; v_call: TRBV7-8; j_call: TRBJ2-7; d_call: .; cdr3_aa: CACHTGESYEQYF; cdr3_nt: TGTGCCTGCCATACGGGGGAATCCTACGAGCAGTACTTC
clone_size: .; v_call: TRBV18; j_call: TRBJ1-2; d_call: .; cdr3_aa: CASSPDRTNYGYTF; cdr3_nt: TGTGCCAGCTCACCGGACAGAACTAACTATGGCTACACCTTC
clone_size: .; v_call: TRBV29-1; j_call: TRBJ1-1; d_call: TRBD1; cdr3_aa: CSVPGQGHNEAFF; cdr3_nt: TGCAGCGTTCCAGGACAGGGGCATAATGAAGCTTTCTTT
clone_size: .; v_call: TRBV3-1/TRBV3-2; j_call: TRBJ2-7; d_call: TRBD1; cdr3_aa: CASSQHDRVQQYF; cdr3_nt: TGTGCCAGCAGCCAACACGACAGGGTACAGCAGTACTTC
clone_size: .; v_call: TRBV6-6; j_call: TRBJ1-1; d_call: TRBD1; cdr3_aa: CASSYSQGGGNTEAFF; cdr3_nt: TGTGCCAGCAGTTACTCACAGGGGGGAGGAAACACTGAAGCTTTCTTT
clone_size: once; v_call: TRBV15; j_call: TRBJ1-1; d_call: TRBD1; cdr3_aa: CATSKTGVTEAFF; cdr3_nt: TGTGCCACCAGCAAGACAGGGGTCACTGAAGCTTTCTTT
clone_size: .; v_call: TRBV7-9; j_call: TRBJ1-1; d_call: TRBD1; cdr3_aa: CASSTDRGPSRAFF; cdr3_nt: TGTGCCAGCAGCACGGACAGGGGCCCCTCGAGGGCTTTCTTT
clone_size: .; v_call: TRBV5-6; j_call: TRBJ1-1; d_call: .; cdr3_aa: CASSQLITEAFF; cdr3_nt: TGTGCCAGCAGCCAACTCATAACTGAAGCTTTCTTT
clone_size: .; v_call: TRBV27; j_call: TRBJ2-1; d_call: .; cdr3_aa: CASSLLGVYNEQFF; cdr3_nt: TGTGCCAGCAGTTTATTAGGGGTCTACAATGAGCAGTTCTTC
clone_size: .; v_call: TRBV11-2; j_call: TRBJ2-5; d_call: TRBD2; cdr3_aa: CASSLDNWRGGSLETQYF; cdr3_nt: TGTGCCAGCAGCTTAGATAACTGGCGGGGGGGTTCCTTAGAGACCCAGTACTTC
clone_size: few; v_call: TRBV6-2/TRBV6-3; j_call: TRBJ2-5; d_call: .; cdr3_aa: CASSTEGPQGGETQYF; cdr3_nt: TGTGCCAGCAGTACCGAGGGGCCCCAAGGGGGAGAGACCCAGTACTTC
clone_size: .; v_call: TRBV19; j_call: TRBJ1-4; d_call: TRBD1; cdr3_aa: CASSIGTGLNEKLFF; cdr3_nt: TGTGCCAGTAGTATAGGGACAGGGCTTAATGAAAAACTGTTTTTT
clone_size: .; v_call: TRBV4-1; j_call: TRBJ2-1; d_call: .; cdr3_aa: CASSQGIGGNEQFF; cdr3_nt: TGCGCCAGCAGCCAAGGTATCGGGGGAAATGAGCAGTTCTTC
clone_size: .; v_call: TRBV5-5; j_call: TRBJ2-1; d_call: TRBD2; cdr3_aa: CASSFGGGASEQFF; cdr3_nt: TGTGCCAGCAGCTTTGGCGGGGGGGCCAGTGAGCAGTTCTTC
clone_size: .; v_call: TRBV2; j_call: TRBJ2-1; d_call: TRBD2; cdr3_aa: CASRVLAGGNNEQFF; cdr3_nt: TGTGCCAGCAGGGTGCTAGCGGGGGGAAACAATGAGCAGTTCTTC
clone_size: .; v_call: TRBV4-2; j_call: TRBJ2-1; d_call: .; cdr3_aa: CASSRQTLGVNEQFF; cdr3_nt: TGTGCCAGCAGCCGACAAACCCTGGGAGTGAATGAGCAGTTCTTC
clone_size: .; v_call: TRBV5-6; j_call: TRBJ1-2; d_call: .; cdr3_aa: CASSLSAGVIYGYTF; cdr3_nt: TGTGCCAGCAGCTTGTCGGCAGGGGTGATCTATGGCTACACCTTC
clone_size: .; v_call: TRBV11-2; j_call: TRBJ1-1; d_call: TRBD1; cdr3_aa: CASSLYTGQVKAFF; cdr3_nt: TGTGCCAGCAGCTTATATACCGGACAGGTCAAAGCTTTCTTT
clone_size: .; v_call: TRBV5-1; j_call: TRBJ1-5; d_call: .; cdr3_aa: CASSPDGGGLSNQPQHF; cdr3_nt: TGCGCCAGCAGCCCGGACGGGGGGGGGCTTAGCAATCAGCCCCAGCATTTT
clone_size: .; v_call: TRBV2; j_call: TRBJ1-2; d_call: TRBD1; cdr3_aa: CASSESRQGAFGYTF; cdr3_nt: TGTGCCAGCAGTGAATCAAGACAGGGGGCCTTTGGCTACACCTTC
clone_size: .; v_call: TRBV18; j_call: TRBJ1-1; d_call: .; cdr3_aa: CASSGQPDKAFF; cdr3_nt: TGTGCCAGCTCAGGACAGCCCGACAAAGCTTTCTTT